One and the same sample provided the 6 T cell receptor beta chains below, sequenced in a study of cytomegalovirus exposure and HLA in healthy donors. 60 Vbeta and 13 Jbeta primers were used in PCR. TCRdb's table, derived via immunoSEQ multiplex PCR, lists solely in-frame clones and lacks some. The sample includes about 72,000 clones, about 80% of them seen just once. Input material: PBMCs. Receptors were obtained from a man aged 40-49 years in good health and CMV-seronegative.

V and J are TRBV5-5 and TRBJ1-6; D might be TRBD1 (6 bases). There are 16 residues in the CDR3. V lost 4 bases to trimming and J lost 6 bases, with 17 bases between them. Looked up from germline, CDR1 is SGHKS and CDR2 is YYEKEE (reference sequence). This chain's CDR3 is CASSSGAGGSNSPLHF. Here the CDR3 DNA reads TGTGCCAGCAGCAGTGGGGCTGGGGGCTCTAATTCACCCCTCCACTTT.

V is TRBV19 and J is TRBJ1-2, with 7 bases lining up with TRBD1. Germline V gene data show CDR1 as LNHDA and CDR2 as SQIVND (reference sequence). CDR3 length: 13 residues. The V and J ends lost 7 bases and 4 bases, in that order; junction bases with no gene match: 6. The CDR3 here is CASTPGQRYGYTF. In DNA form, the CDR3 reads TGTGCCAGTACCCCGGGACAGCGCTATGGCTACACCTTC. Full variable domain (missing parts from reference TRBV19 and TRBJ1-2): DGGITQSPKYLFRKEGQNVTLSCEQNLNHDAMYWYRQDPGQGLRLIYYSQIVNDFQKGDIAEGYSVSREKKESFPLTVTSAQKNPTAFYLCASTPGQRYGYTFGSGTRLTVV.

The gene calls are TRBV15 and TRBJ2-5; D is possibly TRBD1 (6 bases). The CDR3 has 17 amino acids. CDR1 is LNHNV, CDR2 YYDKDF, per germline (reference sequence). V was shortened by 0 bases and J by 2 bases, with 16 bases between the two germline ends. The CDR3 loop reads CATSRDGSGHLQETQYF. The CDR3 DNA is TGTGCCACCAGCAGAGACGGTTCGGGACACTTACAAGAGACCCAGTACTTC.

The chain carries TRBV28 and TRBJ1-4; D might be TRBD1 (5 bases). V was pared by 7 bases and J by 5 bases, with 17 bases between. The V gene's germline CDR1 is MDHEN and CDR2 SYDVKM. This CDR3 spans 15 amino acids. The CDR3 loop reads CASTRQTEINEKLFF. CDR3 coding DNA: TGTGCCAGCACCCGACAGACAGAGATAAATGAAAAACTGTTTTTT.

In its sample, this clone was seen once. V and J are TRBV6-5 and TRBJ1-1; no firm D call. The germline gives CDR1 MNHEY, CDR2 SVGAGI. Trimming stripped 4 bases from V and 0 bases from J, with 6 bases between. The length of the CDR3 is 13 residues. The CDR3 sequence: CASSLTVNTEAFF. CDR3 DNA sequence: TGTGCCAGCAGTTTAACGGTGAACACTGAAGCTTTCTTT.

This chain uses TRBV20-1 with TRBJ2-7; D is undetermined. The CDR3 runs to 11 residues. CDR1 DFQATT and CDR2 SNEGSKA come from the germline V gene (reference sequence). V lost 8 bases and J 3 bases, leaving 11 bases between the germline ends. This CDR3 is CSSLTGYEQYF. Here the CDR3 DNA reads TGCAGTTCCTTAACGGGCTACGAGCAGTACTTC.